This T cell receptor beta chain was retrieved from a study of CD8+ T cells in alopecia areata. The wider study: Tofacitinib exposure lasted 6 to 18 months, followed by 6 months off drug. General study points: Sequencing of scalp samples also includes resident alphabeta T cells from normal skin. Clonality was higher in lesional than normal scalp, especially in alopecia totalis/universalis.

Alopecia areata patients provided lesional scalp punch biopsies and peripheral blood. Trimming left V 7 bases short and J 8 bases short, with 6 bases between. Germline loops: CDR1 SNHLY, CDR2 FYNNEI. This CDR3 comprises 10 residues. Sequencing templates came from extracted RNA that was reverse transcribed into cDNA. Some clones are missing from TCRdb's copy, which holds only in-frame ones; the method was immunoSEQ multiplex PCR. Of 13,000 to 15,000 clones in the sample, 45% to 60% were seen once. A note on this clone: Antigen unknown.

This chain connects TRBV2 to TRBJ2-1; D remains unclear. The sequencing here drew on skin, taken at week 0. The sequence derives from a human donor with alopecia areata. The CDR3 sequence is CASKGHEQFF. DNA of the CDR3: TGTGCCAGCAAAGGGCATGAGCAGTTCTTC. Combining the CDR3 with reference TRBV2 and TRBJ2-1 gives the whole variable domain EPEVTQTPSHQVTQMGQEVILRCVPISNHLYFYWYRQILGQKVEFLVSFYNNEISEKSEIFDDQFSVERPDGSNFTLKIRSTKLEDSAMYFCASKGHEQFFGPGTRLTVL.